Listed below are T cell receptor beta chains from one sample, sequenced in a study of regulatory T cells in long-lasting Graves disease. TCRdb analysed the multiplex PCR reads with MiXCR anew, one entry per CDR3 protein. The sample includes 300,000 to 500,000 distinct CDR3 sequences, under 25% of them seen just once. The specimen comprised peripheral blood mononuclear cells (PBMCs), sampled when the disease was refractory, from a patient treated with antithyroid drugs. Every receptor here comes from a female donor with Graves disease. Both conserved end residues are part of each CDR3. The D gene is left open where the match is weak. The size entry is marked missing in some rows and otherwise reads once, few, many or a size class.

clone_size	d_call	j_call	v_call	cdr3_aa	cdr3_nt
-	TRBD2	TRBJ2-2	TRBV29-1	CSVTSGTSTGELFF	TGCAGCGTAACTAGCGGGACCAGCACCGGGGAGCTGTTTTTT
few	-	TRBJ2-2	TRBV6-1	CASSVRRGPNTGELFF	TGTGCCAGCAGTGTTCGCCGGGGACCAAACACCGGGGAGCTGTTTTTT
many	-	TRBJ1-2	TRBV6-2/TRBV6-3	CASSYSSKGRLGGYTF	TGTGCCAGCAGTTACTCGTCAAAGGGCCGCCTCGGAGGCTACACCTTC
many	TRBD1	TRBJ2-7	TRBV2	CASHPVGDRTHEQYF	TGTGCCAGTCACCCCGTCGGGGACAGGACACACGAGCAGTACTTC
-	-	TRBJ1-1	TRBV5-6	CASSLEAEAFF	TGTGCCAGCAGCTTGGAGGCAGAAGCTTTCTTT
many	TRBD2	TRBJ2-5	TRBV7-3	CASSPLADGAQYF	TGTGCCAGCAGCCCTCTAGCGGACGGGGCCCAGTACTTC
-	-	TRBJ2-7	TRBV29-1	CSVEMANPYEQYF	TGCAGCGTTGAAATGGCAAATCCCTACGAGCAGTACTTC
many	-	TRBJ2-7	TRBV11-2	CASSLTSTHEQYF	TGTGCCAGCAGCTTAACTAGCACGCACGAGCAGTACTTC
many	-	TRBJ1-3	TRBV2	CASSEGGNTIYF	TGTGCCAGCAGTGAGGGTGGAAACACCATATATTTT
many	-	TRBJ2-5	TRBV7-2	CASSPYGGQETQYF	TGTGCCAGCAGCCCCTATGGCGGACAAGAGACCCAGTACTTC
-	-	TRBJ1-6	TRBV6-2/TRBV6-3	CASSYGGTNSPLHF	TGTGCCAGCAGTTACGGGGGTACTAATTCACCCCTCCACTTT
-	TRBD2	TRBJ2-7	TRBV29-1	CSVEVSGNYEQYF	TGCAGCGTTGAGGTTAGCGGGAACTACGAGCAGTACTTC
few	-	TRBJ2-5	TRBV18	CASSPSPQQQTQYF	TGTGCCAGCTCACCCTCCCCCCAGCAACAGACCCAGTACTTC
many	-	TRBJ2-7	TRBV20-1	CSAMSSYEQYF	TGCAGTGCTATGAGTTCCTACGAGCAGTACTTC
few	TRBD1	TRBJ1-1	TRBV7-2	CASSPGQGFTEAFF	TGTGCCAGCAGCCCAGGACAGGGGTTCACTGAAGCTTTCTTT
many	TRBD1	TRBJ2-6	TRBV11-1	CASNKDRAAGANVLTF	TGTGCCAGCAACAAGGACAGGGCGGCCGGGGCCAACGTCCTGACTTTC
-	TRBD1	TRBJ1-2	TRBV30	CAWSRQGFNGYTF	TGTGCCTGGAGTCGACAGGGGTTCAATGGCTACACCTTC
-	-	TRBJ1-1	TRBV30	CAWMSQKGTEAFF	TGTGCCTGGATGTCACAGAAGGGCACTGAAGCTTTCTTT
-	-	TRBJ2-1	TRBV6-1	CASSPWTALGDEQFF	TGTGCCAGCAGTCCATGGACTGCTCTGGGGGATGAGCAGTTCTTC
-	TRBD2	TRBJ2-3	TRBV7-2	CASSLGTSGRTDTQYF	TGTGCCAGCAGCTTAGGGACTAGCGGGAGGACAGATACGCAGTATTTT
-	-	TRBJ2-7	TRBV11-2	CASSLDRSSDEQYF	TGTGCCAGCAGCTTAGATAGGTCTAGTGACGAGCAGTACTTC
many	TRBD1	TRBJ1-4	TRBV12-3/TRBV12-4	CASRGQGAANEKLFF	TGTGCCAGCAGGGGACAGGGGGCCGCTAATGAAAAACTGTTTTTT
-	TRBD1	TRBJ1-3	TRBV10-3	CAIRGGTGDSGNTIYF	TGTGCCATCAGAGGGGGTACAGGGGACTCTGGAAACACCATATATTTT
-	TRBD1	TRBJ1-5	TRBV30	CAWSLAGGQPQHF	TGTGCCTGGAGTCTGGCAGGGGGCCAGCCCCAGCATTTT